The 15 T cell receptor beta chains below were found in one sample sequenced in a study of blood T cell repertoires in COVID-19. Produced via immunoSEQ multiplex PCR; TCRdb's table is partial and in-frame only. The data contain tens of thousands of clones, 89% of them singletons. Sequencing was done on a sample of peripheral blood. The receptors were gathered from a man aged 60 to 75 with acute or convalescent COVID-19.

This clone is a singleton in its sample. The gene calls are TRBV5-1 and TRBJ1-2; 9 bases line up with TRBD1. Germline lookup yields CDR1 SGHRS and CDR2 YFSETQ. The CDR3 totals 14 residues. The junction had 6 bases not matched to a gene; V was cut back by 3 bases and J by 6 bases. The CDR3 DNA is TGCGCCAGCAGCTCCCTCACAGGGGGCGATGGCTACACCTTC. Residues: CASSSLTGGDGYTF.

J is TRBJ1-4 and V is TRBV6-5; 8 bases fit TRBD1. The CDR3 contains 15 residues. The V gene's germline CDR1 is MNHEY and CDR2 SVGAGI. Trimming cost V 5 bases and J 3 bases; bases outside gene matches: 5. The CDR3 nucleotides are TGTGCCAGCAGTCCCCCAGGGGGCCCTAATGAAAAACTGTTTTTT. Amino acid sequence: CASSPPGGPNEKLFF.

J is TRBJ2-2 and V is TRBV7-9, with 7 bases fitting TRBD2. The junction had 8 bases not matched to a gene; V was cut back by 4 bases and J by 0 bases. The CDR3 runs to 17 residues. Germline V lookup: CDR1 SEHNR, CDR2 FQNEAQ (reference sequence). The CDR3 DNA sequence: TGTGCCAGCAGCTCCGTGGGCCGGGGGGCGAACACCGGGGAGCTGTTTTTT. Residues: CASSSVGRGANTGELFF.

The chain links TRBV4-1 to TRBJ1-2; 7 bases line up with TRBD1. This CDR3 comprises 15 residues. The V and J ends lost 1 base and 3 bases, in that order; junction bases with no gene match: 5. Germline V lookup: CDR1 MGHRA, CDR2 YSYEKL. The chain's CDR3 is CASSQVYGQDYGYTF. The CDR3 DNA is TGCGCCAGCAGCCAAGTTTATGGACAGGACTATGGCTACACCTTC.

The chain uses TRBV19 and TRBJ1-1, with 11 positions matching TRBD1. Trimming at V came to 4 bases and at J to 8 bases, leaving 9 bases not matched to a gene. Germline V CDR1 and CDR2: LNHDA, SQIVND (reference sequence). There are 15 residues in the CDR3. In DNA form, the CDR3 reads TGTGCCAGTAGTACCGGTCGGACAGGGGGCGGAGAAGCTTTCTTT. This translates into CASSTGRTGGGEAFF.

This rearrangement joins TRBV7-9 to TRBJ1-1, with TRBD1 matching over 7 bases. Germline CDR1 SEHNR, CDR2 FQNEAQ (reference sequence). The V and J ends lost 6 bases and 4 bases, in that order; junction bases with no gene match: 5. The CDR3 covers 13 residues. The CDR3 spells CASSSGQATEAFF. DNA for the CDR3: TGTGCCAGCAGTTCTGGACAGGCCACTGAAGCTTTCTTT.

The chain has TRBV3-1 (or the pseudogene TRBV3-2) and TRBJ2-1; 8 bases are shared with TRBD2. The V gene's germline CDR1 is LGHDT and CDR2 YNNKEL (reference sequence). Trimming removed 4 bases from V and 7 bases from J; junction bases left unmatched: 6. The CDR3 spans 14 residues. Here the CDR3 DNA reads TGTGCCAGCAGCCTAGGGCGGGGGGCGAATGAGCAGTTCTTC. It is translated as CASSLGRGANEQFF.

The chain recombines TRBV6-6 with TRBJ1-6; possibly TRBD1 for D (5 bases). The germline CDR1 and CDR2 sequences are MNHNY and SVGAGI (reference sequence). The CDR3 contains 14 residues. The V gene lost 2 bases and the J gene lost 9 bases, with 11 bases spanning the gap. CDR3 region: CASSYQGAGSPLHF. CDR3 bases: TGTGCCAGCAGTTACCAGGGCGCTGGTTCACCCCTCCACTTT.

This rearrangement joins TRBV4-2 to TRBJ2-7; 7 positions agree with TRBD1. The CDR3 is 14 amino acids. CDR1 is LGHNA, CDR2 YNFKEQ, per germline. The V and J ends lost 0 bases and 6 bases, in that order; junction bases with no gene match: 5. The CDR3, as DNA: TGTGCCAGCAGCCAAGAACCCAGGGGGAGCGAGCAGTACTTC. Amino acids: CASSQEPRGSEQYF.

The chain is built from TRBV24-1 and TRBJ1-1; 7 bases match TRBD1. This CDR3 region has 13 residues. Germline loops: CDR1 KGHDR, CDR2 SFDVKD. Trimming at V came to 3 bases and at J to 10 bases, leaving 7 bases not matched to a gene. The CDR3 loop is CATSDLQGRRAFF. The CDR3 nucleotides read TGTGCCACCAGTGATCTACAGGGGAGACGAGCTTTCTTT.

V is TRBV27 and J is TRBJ2-1; D unresolved. This CDR3 spans 14 amino acids. Between the trimmed V and J ends, which lost 6 bases and 0 bases, there was a span of 9 bases. Germline V gene lookup returns CDR1 MNHEY and CDR2 SMNVEV (reference sequence). CDR3 protein: CASSPLSSYNEQFF. The CDR3 DNA reads TGTGCCAGCAGCCCCCTGAGCTCCTACAATGAGCAGTTCTTC.

J is TRBJ2-7 and V is TRBV3-1 (or the pseudogene TRBV3-2), with a possible D match to TRBD1 (6 bases). The germline V and J ends were trimmed by 3 bases and 3 bases, with 9 bases remaining between them. Germline-derived CDR1 and CDR2 are LGHDT and YNNKEL (reference sequence). CDR3 length: 13 amino acids. The CDR3 DNA sequence: TGTGCCAGCAGCCATGGGGACAACTACGAGCAGTACTTC. It codes for CASSHGDNYEQYF.

The chain combines TRBV3-1 (or the pseudogene TRBV3-2) with TRBJ1-2, with TRBD1 as a possible D gene (5 bases). The V end lost 2 bases, the J end lost 6 bases, and 13 bases lay between the germline ends. In germline, CDR1 is LGHDT, CDR2 YNNKEL (reference sequence). This CDR3 is 14 amino acids long. The CDR3 loop is CASSQLRGGDGYTF. The CDR3 nucleotides read TGTGCCAGCAGCCAACTGCGGGGAGGGGATGGCTACACCTTC.

The genes are TRBV6-6 and TRBJ1-2, with D possibly matching TRBD1 (5 bases). This CDR3 spans 15 amino acids. The V gene lost 6 bases and the J gene lost 1 base, with 15 bases spanning the gap. Germline V lookup: CDR1 MNHNY, CDR2 SVGAGI (reference sequence). The chain's CDR3 is CASRGQGSNNYGYTF. The CDR3 DNA follows: TGTGCCAGCAGGGGGCAGGGCAGTAATAACTATGGCTACACCTTC.

The CDR3 DNA reads as TGTGCCAGTGACAGGGTAGGACAGACCCAGTACTTC. Translating it yields CASDRVGQTQYF. The chain couples TRBV28 to TRBJ2-5; 7 bases map to TRBD1. The CDR3 runs to 12 residues. With 9 bases clipped from V and 6 bases from J, the junction kept 7 bases outside the gene matches. CDR1 is MDHEN, CDR2 SYDVKM, per germline.